Below, one T cell receptor (beta chain) is given with its context. Antigen: not known. This entry is derived from a study of OX40 agonist ivuxolimab in advanced cancers. Study results and caveats: In the 0.1 to 3.0 mg/kg range, CD4+ and CD8+ blood T cells had expanded clonally by week 6. Certain nonresponders additionally had low normalized T-cell clonal expansion.

J was trimmed by 4 bases and V by 6 bases; bases with no gene match: 11. CDR1 and CDR2 (germline): MNHEY, SMNVEV (reference sequence). The CDR3 consists of 16 residues. Using immunoSEQ multiplex PCR, the repertoire was profiled, and TCRdb retains in-frame clones only, with some absent. The profile shows 96,000 or so clones, 84% of them singletons. Sequencing used CD4+ or CD8+ T cells sorted from blood, obtained in a trial of the OX40 agonist ivuxolimab. The rearrangement joins TRBV27 to TRBJ2-3; 9 bases agree with TRBD1. This clonotype originated in an adult with an advanced solid tumor such as melanoma, head and neck, liver or kidney cancer. The CDR3 loop reads CASSPWTGAGPDTQYF. Written as DNA, the CDR3 is TGTGCCAGCAGCCCTTGGACAGGGGCTGGTCCAGATACGCAGTATTTT.